Given below is one TCR beta chain in context. What it binds is not known. This entry belongs to a study of vaccination effects on CD4 cells after COVID-19. The V end lost 6 bases, the J end lost 1 base, and 14 bases lay between the germline ends. The CDR3 loop spans 15 amino acids. Germline V lookup: CDR1 SGHVS, CDR2 FQNEAQ. Within the ViraFEST assay, antigen-specific CD4+ T cells underwent expansion with viral peptide pools prior to sequencing. Following a 10-day culture, CD4+ T cells were purified. According to PCR results, the person was infected with SARS-CoV-2 between March and December 2020. Clones were sequenced by immunoSEQ multiplex PCR, and TCRdb holds only the in-frame ones, with some missing. The sample consists of 40,000 to 50,000 clones, around 75% of them appearing once.

Specimen: CD4+ T cells from PBMCs cultured with a peptide pool, collected before COVID-19 vaccination. The genes are TRBV7-8 and TRBJ2-3; D possibly matches TRBD1 or TRBD2 (6 bases each). The clonotype comes from a human donor who had a prior SARS-CoV-2 infection. CDR3 nucleotides: TGTGCCAGCAGTTTTGGGGGGCCTGGCACAGATACGCAGTATTTT. Its protein is CASSFGGPGTDTQYF.